This T cell receptor (beta chain) emerged from a study of CD8 T cells in Susac syndrome. About 0.5 to 1 ug RNA was reverse transcribed with random hexamers. MiXCR, applied by TCRdb to the immunoSEQ multiplex PCR reads, yields one record per CDR3 protein. This sample carries some 150,000 distinct CDR3 sequences, roughly 95% of them seen once, and the ten largest clones take about 0.076%. Trimming removed 0 bases from V and 2 bases from J, with 16 bases in between. There are 17 residues in the CDR3. CDR1 is ENHRY, CDR2 SYGVKD, per germline. Healthy donors served as the controls. They were matched for age and sex.

Sequenced input: CD4+ T cells from PBMCs. The chain links TRBV10-3 to TRBJ2-5; possibly TRBD2 for D (6 bases). The receptor was isolated from a human donor in good health. CDR3 loop: CAISESTPGVVQETQYF. Written as DNA, the CDR3 is TGTGCCATCAGTGAGTCGACTCCGGGAGTCGTACAAGAGACCCAGTACTTC.